This T cell receptor beta chain was observed in a study of blood T cell repertoires in COVID-19. Looking at the study overall: Sources were T cells, B-cell-depleted T cells, or PBMCs; the material itself was cDNA or gDNA.

The CDR3 extends over 12 amino acids. The germline V gene encodes CDR1 MNHNY and CDR2 SVGAGI (reference sequence). V lost 5 bases to trimming and J lost 13 bases; unmatched junction nucleotides: 10. The table came from immunoSEQ multiplex PCR; TCRdb's copy has only in-frame clones and leaves some out. This table has 200,000 to 300,000 clones, 80% to 85% appearing once. The sequencing sample was made of peripheral blood. The genes are TRBV6-6 and TRBJ1-2, with 7 bases fitting TRBD1. The sequence was collected from a man in his fifties or sixties with acute or convalescent COVID-19. CDR3 loop: CASSTQGQAFTF. CDR3 coding DNA: TGTGCCAGCAGTACACAGGGGCAGGCCTTCACCTTC.